This T cell receptor (beta chain) derives from a study of CD8+ T cells in alopecia areata. Study-wide context: Those treated were given oral tofacitinib at 5 to 10 mg twice daily. Tofacitinib lasted 6 to 18 months, then 6 months off drug.

PBMCs served as the source from which CD4+ and CD8+ T cells were sorted. Worth noting for this clone: Its specificity is unknown.

Broader study findings: Normal skin's resident alphabeta T cells are sequenced alongside lesional scalp T cells.

As the sequencing template, cDNA was produced by extracting RNA and reverse transcribing it. Here immunoSEQ multiplex PCR was the method, and the copy in TCRdb shows in-frame clones only, minus some. In the table there are under 300,000 clones, roughly two thirds of which are singletons. The V end lost 3 bases, the J end lost 4 bases, and 12 bases lay between the germline ends. The CDR3 contains 14 residues. Per germline, CDR1 MGHDK and CDR2 SYGVNS. The starting material was CD4+ T cells sorted from blood, obtained at week 0. The rearrangement joins TRBV25-1 to TRBJ2-5; tentatively, D is TRBD1 (6 bases). This receptor was taken from a human donor with alopecia areata. The CDR3 region has the DNA TGTGCCAGCAGTGAGGTACAGGGTCTAGAGACCCAGTACTTC. Protein sequence: CASSEVQGLETQYF.